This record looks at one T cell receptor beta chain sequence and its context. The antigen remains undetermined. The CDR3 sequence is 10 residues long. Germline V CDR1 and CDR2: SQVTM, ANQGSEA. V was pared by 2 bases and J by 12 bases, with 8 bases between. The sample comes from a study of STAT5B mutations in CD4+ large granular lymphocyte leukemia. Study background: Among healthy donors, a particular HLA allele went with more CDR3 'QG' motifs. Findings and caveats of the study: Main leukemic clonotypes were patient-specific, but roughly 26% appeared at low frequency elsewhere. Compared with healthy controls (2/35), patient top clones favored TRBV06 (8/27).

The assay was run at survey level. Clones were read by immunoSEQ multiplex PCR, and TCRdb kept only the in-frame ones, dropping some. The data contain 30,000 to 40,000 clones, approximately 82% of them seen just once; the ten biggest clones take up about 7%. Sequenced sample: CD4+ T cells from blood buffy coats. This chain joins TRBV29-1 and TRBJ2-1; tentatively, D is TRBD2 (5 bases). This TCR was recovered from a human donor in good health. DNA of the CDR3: TGCAGCGTTGAACGGGGTGGGCAGTTCTTC. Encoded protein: CSVERGGQFF.